Listed below are T cell receptor beta chains from one sample, sequenced in a study of shared clonotypes between healthy human individuals. Profiling relied on immunoSEQ multiplex PCR, and the TCRdb table lists in-frame clones only, not all of them. The data contain more than 2,000,000 clones, 93% of them singletons. Sequencing used naive CD4+ T cells from PBMCs. These receptors all stem from a man aged 18 to 29 in good health. Some clones in this sample may be carry-over from other donors' samples. Each CDR3 is given with its conserved first and last residue. Fields, in order: CDR3 protein, CDR3 DNA, clone size, J gene, V gene, D gene. A D gene is named only where the DNA matches it firmly. Rows give clone size only sometimes, using once, few, many, or a class for an expanded clone.

CASSVGTGAYEQYF,TGTGCCAGCAGCGTTGGGACAGGGGCCTACGAGCAGTACTTC,-,TRBJ2-7,TRBV9,TRBD1
CASSKANPGGGTLFGGELFF,TGTGCCAGCAGCAAAGCCAACCCAGGGGGCGGGACCCTCTTTGGCGGGGAGCTGTTTTTT,-,TRBJ2-2,TRBV21-1,-
CSVAGLPRDTEAFF,TGCAGCGTTGCCGGCCTCCCCCGCGACACTGAAGCTTTCTTT,-,TRBJ1-1,TRBV29-1,-
CASSGGQGNYEQYF,TGTGCCAGCAGTGGGGGACAGGGAAACTACGAGCAGTACTTC,-,TRBJ2-7,TRBV6-6,TRBD1
CASSSDRGHEQYF,TGTGCCAGCAGCTCGGACAGGGGGCACGAGCAGTACTTC,-,TRBJ2-7,TRBV11-2,TRBD1
CAWVHYRADEAFF,TGTGCCTGGGTTCACTACAGAGCTGATGAAGCTTTCTTT,few,TRBJ1-1,TRBV30,-
CASSRIAGEYYEQYF,TGTGCCAGCAGCCGAATAGCGGGAGAGTACTACGAGCAGTACTTC,-,TRBJ2-7,TRBV11-2,TRBD2
CASSPVTIRGIQYF,TGTGCCAGCTCACCGGTAACCATCCGAGGCATTCAGTACTTC,-,TRBJ2-4,TRBV18,-
CSVERQQETQYF,TGCAGCGTTGAAAGGCAGCAAGAGACCCAGTACTTC,once,TRBJ2-5,TRBV29-1,-
CASSPLGAGVRRSYNEQFF,TGCGCCAGCAGCCCCCTGGGGGCAGGGGTACGTAGATCCTACAATGAGCAGTTCTTC,-,TRBJ2-1,TRBV5-1,-
CASSLDRHYEQYF,TGTGCCAGCAGCCTGGACAGACACTACGAGCAGTACTTC,-,TRBJ2-7,TRBV5-6,-
CASSSTTGQNYGYTF,TGTGCCAGTAGTTCGACGACGGGACAGAACTATGGCTACACCTTC,-,TRBJ1-2,TRBV19,TRBD1
CASSRDPGGSGNTIYF,TGCGCCAGCAGCCGAGACCCAGGGGGCTCTGGAAACACCATATATTTT,-,TRBJ1-3,TRBV10-2,TRBD1
CASSVGDSRNNEQFF,TGTGCCAGCAGCGTAGGGGACAGTCGGAACAATGAGCAGTTCTTC,-,TRBJ2-1,TRBV9,TRBD1
CAWSVRDVNYGYTF,TGTGCCTGGAGTGTACGGGACGTAAACTATGGCTACACCTTC,-,TRBJ1-2,TRBV30,-
CASGTGGPPNYGYTF,TGTGCCAGCGGGACAGGGGGACCTCCTAACTATGGCTACACCTTC,once,TRBJ1-2,TRBV28,TRBD1
CASSETRELEAFF,TGTGCCAGCTCCGAAACACGGGAGCTTGAAGCTTTCTTT,-,TRBJ1-1,TRBV18,-
CASSLGPAGTDTQYF,TGCGCCAGCAGCTTGGGCCCAGCAGGCACAGATACGCAGTATTTT,-,TRBJ2-3,TRBV5-1,-
CASSLQWGHLQETQYF,TGTGCCAGCAGCCTGCAGTGGGGCCACCTCCAAGAGACCCAGTACTTC,-,TRBJ2-5,TRBV11-2,-
CATSRESGLARNEQFF,TGTGCCACCAGCAGAGAATCCGGACTAGCTCGGAATGAGCAGTTCTTC,-,TRBJ2-1,TRBV15,TRBD2
CASSAGTQGYTF,TGTGCCAGCAGTGCCGGGACGCAAGGCTACACCTTC,few,TRBJ1-2,TRBV6-5,-
CASSGAGGTYNEQFF,TGTGCCAGCAGTGGGGCGGGAGGAACCTACAATGAGCAGTTCTTC,-,TRBJ2-1,TRBV25-1,TRBD2
CASRRADTDTQYF,TGTGCCAGCCGTCGGGCGGACACAGATACGCAGTATTTT,-,TRBJ2-3,TRBV27,-
CASLRAADTQYF,TGTGCAAGTCTACGGGCCGCAGATACGCAGTATTTT,-,TRBJ2-3,TRBV12-2,-
CASSLAQWEDRTYEQYF,TGTGCCAGCAGCTTAGCGCAATGGGAGGACAGGACCTACGAGCAGTACTTC,-,TRBJ2-7,TRBV7-6,-
CASSPGTGSTDTQYF,TGTGCCAGCAGCCCAGGGACAGGGAGCACAGATACGCAGTATTTT,-,TRBJ2-3,TRBV7-9,TRBD1
CAWSVNNEQFF,TGTGCCTGGAGTGTAAACAATGAGCAGTTCTTC,few,TRBJ2-1,TRBV30,-
CASSTNRLDTQYF,TGTGCCAGTAGTACGAACCGATTAGATACGCAGTATTTT,once,TRBJ2-3,TRBV19,-
CASSLGDTTRYNEQFF,TGCGCCAGCAGCTTAGGGGACACCACGAGGTACAATGAGCAGTTCTTC,-,TRBJ2-1,TRBV5-1,-
CASSSPLGRIRGMSYTF,TGTGCCAGCAGCTCCCCCCTCGGACGGATTCGAGGAATGAGCTACACCTTC,-,TRBJ1-2,TRBV11-2,-
CASSALYTGELFF,TGTGCCAGCAGCGCCCTATACACCGGGGAGCTGTTTTTT,-,TRBJ2-2,TRBV11-3,-
CASSSTGTGKETQYF,TGTGCCAGCAGTTCAACAGGGACGGGCAAAGAGACCCAGTACTTC,once,TRBJ2-5,TRBV28,-
CSTDLWTGSTDTQYF,TGCAGCACCGATCTGTGGACCGGTAGCACAGATACGCAGTATTTT,-,TRBJ2-3,TRBV29-1,-
CSAGRDRGNYGYTF,TGCAGCGCCGGCCGGGACAGGGGGAACTATGGCTACACCTTC,-,TRBJ1-2,TRBV29-1,TRBD1
CAWSVVANYGYTF,TGTGCCTGGAGTGTGGTAGCTAACTATGGCTACACCTTC,-,TRBJ1-2,TRBV30,-
CASSLAGSTYEQYF,TGTGCCAGCAGCTTAGCAGGTAGTACCTACGAGCAGTACTTC,-,TRBJ2-7,TRBV7-9,-
CASSLDDLGEQFF,TGTGCCAGCAGCTTAGACGATTTGGGGGAGCAGTTCTTC,-,TRBJ2-1,TRBV11-2,-
CASSPNRGGAYEQYF,TGCGCCAGCAGCCCGAATCGCGGGGGAGCCTACGAGCAGTACTTC,-,TRBJ2-7,TRBV5-1,TRBD2
CASSPGTSGGPRDTQYF,TGTGCCAGCAGCCCCGGGACTAGCGGAGGCCCCCGGGATACGCAGTATTTT,once,TRBJ2-3,TRBV9,TRBD2
CASSFFVGYGYTF,TGTGCCAGCAGTTTCTTCGTGGGCTATGGCTACACCTTC,-,TRBJ1-2,TRBV27,-
CASSSIGTTYEQYF,TGTGCCAGCAGCTCAATAGGGACTACCTACGAGCAGTACTTC,-,TRBJ2-7,TRBV7-9,TRBD2
CASSITSGGGETQYF,TGTGCCAGTAGTATAACGTCGGGGGGAGGAGAGACCCAGTACTTC,-,TRBJ2-5,TRBV19,TRBD2
CASSGQDYYEQYF,TGTGCCAGCAGTGGGCAGGACTACTACGAGCAGTACTTC,few,TRBJ2-7,TRBV2,-
CASSLTGSGELFF,TGTGCCAGCTCCCTCACGGGGTCCGGGGAGCTGTTTTTT,-,TRBJ2-2,TRBV18,-
CSAETGGTDTQYF,TGCAGCGCCGAGACAGGGGGCACAGATACGCAGTATTTT,-,TRBJ2-3,TRBV29-1,TRBD1
CASSLEALREAFF,TGCGCCAGCAGCTTGGAGGCTTTGCGTGAAGCTTTCTTT,-,TRBJ1-1,TRBV5-1,-
CASSPLRGGNEQFF,TGTGCCAGCTCACCACTTAGGGGGGGCAATGAGCAGTTCTTC,-,TRBJ2-1,TRBV18,-
CASSVEVGLGRETQYF,TGTGCCAGCAGCGTGGAGGTGGGACTAGGCCGGGAGACCCAGTACTTC,-,TRBJ2-5,TRBV9,TRBD2
CSVGRAGNTEAFF,TGCAGCGTTGGTCGGGCGGGGAACACTGAAGCTTTCTTT,few,TRBJ1-1,TRBV29-1,-
CASSFSRGYTF,TGTGCCAGCAGTTTCTCTCGTGGCTACACCTTC,few,TRBJ1-2,TRBV28,-
CASSGLQMGTEAFF,TGTGCCAGCAGTGGTCTTCAGATGGGCACTGAAGCTTTCTTT,once,TRBJ1-1,TRBV2,-
CASSPSSGRVEQFF,TGCGCCAGCAGCCCATCTAGCGGGAGGGTTGAGCAGTTCTTC,-,TRBJ2-1,TRBV4-3,TRBD2
CASSWGTSGTQETQYF,TGTGCCAGCAGTTGGGGGACTAGCGGTACCCAAGAGACCCAGTACTTC,-,TRBJ2-5,TRBV27,TRBD2
CASSLRGLGRTGQETQYF,TGTGCCAGCAGCTTAAGGGGCTTGGGGAGAACCGGGCAAGAGACCCAGTACTTC,-,TRBJ2-5,TRBV11-2,-